One sample yielded the 19 T cell receptor beta chains listed below, sequenced in a study of shared clonotypes between healthy human individuals. Clones were read by immunoSEQ multiplex PCR, and TCRdb kept only the in-frame ones, dropping some. Of about 1 million clones in the sample, around four fifths were seen once. Material: memory CD4+ T cells sorted from blood. Stated subset: CD45RA-negative fraction. The receptors originated from a man between 18 and 29 years old in good health.

The J gene is TRBJ1-5, the V gene TRBV6-6; tentatively, D is TRBD1 (6 bases). The germline CDR1 and CDR2 sequences are MNHNY and SVGAGI (reference sequence). The CDR3 extends over 15 amino acids. V lost 5 bases and J lost 3, with 14 bases in between. The CDR3 spells CASSILTGTNQPQHF. The CDR3 DNA follows: TGTGCCAGCAGTATACTCACAGGGACCAATCAGCCCCAGCATTTT.

The V gene is TRBV7-8, the J gene TRBJ2-2, with unresolved D. CDR1 is SGHVS and CDR2 is FQNEAQ in the germline V gene. The CDR3 runs 15 residues. Trimming pared 5 bases from V and 0 bases from J, leaving 10 bases between. The CDR3 reads CASSRRIANTGELFF. The CDR3 DNA sequence: TGTGCCAGCAGCCGCAGGATCGCGAACACCGGGGAGCTGTTTTTT.

This clone was found a few times. Other DNA sequences in the sample encode the same CDR3. The rearrangement uses TRBV5-1 and TRBJ1-6; possibly TRBD1 for D (6 bases). V shed 1 base and J shed 7 bases, with 9 bases lying between them. The germline CDR1 and CDR2 sequences are SGHRS and YFSETQ. The CDR3 has 14 residues. CDR3 in amino acids: CASSLSQGNSPLHF. The CDR3 DNA sequence: TGCGCCAGCAGCTTGTCCCAGGGGAATTCACCCCTCCACTTT.

The chain couples TRBV4-2 to TRBJ2-2; 9 nucleotides match TRBD2. Looked up from germline, CDR1 is LGHNA and CDR2 is YNFKEQ. This CDR3 comprises 14 residues. Trimming cost V 4 bases and J 8 bases; bases outside gene matches: 5. CDR3 in amino acids: CASSPRTSVGELFF. The CDR3 DNA reads as TGTGCCAGCAGCCCCCGGACTAGCGTGGGGGAGCTGTTTTTT.

V is TRBV5-6 and J is TRBJ2-7; the D gene is possibly TRBD1 (6 bases). The CDR3 totals 14 residues. Per germline, CDR1 SGHDT and CDR2 YYEEEE. Deletions cut 0 bases from V and 5 bases from J, with 12 bases between. The CDR3 is CASSLVGTLNEQYF. The CDR3 DNA is TGTGCCAGCAGCTTGGTTGGGACACTCAACGAGCAGTACTTC.

This chain joins TRBV25-1 and TRBJ1-1; 8 nucleotides match TRBD1. CDR3 length: 14 residues. V dropped 3 bases and J dropped 3; count of bases not matched to a gene: 3. The germline CDR1 and CDR2 sequences are MGHDK and SYGVNS. The CDR3 coding sequence is TGTGCCAGCAGTGATGACAGGGGCCACACTGAAGCTTTCTTT. Translated, it gives CASSDDRGHTEAFF.

This clone was seen only once. The same CDR3 can be traced to other DNA sequences in this sample. V and J are TRBV6-1 and TRBJ2-5, with 8 bases that match TRBD1. V dropped 8 bases and J dropped 5; count of bases not matched to a gene: 4. This CDR3 has 12 residues. Per the germline V gene, CDR1 is MNHNS and CDR2 is SASEGT. The CDR3 sequence is CASSRGLETQYF. The CDR3 DNA reads as TGTGCCAGCTCCAGGGGGCTGGAGACCCAGTACTTC.

The chain combines TRBV28 with TRBJ1-4; D is ambiguous. The CDR3 loop spans 11 amino acids. Germline loops: CDR1 MDHEN, CDR2 SYDVKM. Trimming removed 9 bases from V and 8 bases from J, with 10 bases in between. Written as DNA, the CDR3 is TGTGCCAGTAACGGGTACGAAAAACTGTTTTTT. Its translation is CASNGYEKLFF. Full variable domain (outside the CDR3, taken from reference TRBV28 and TRBJ1-4): DVKVTQSSRYLVKRTGEKVFLECVQDMDHENMFWYRQDPGLGLRLIYFSYDVKMKEKGDIPEGYSVSREKKERFSLILESASTNQTSMYLCASNGYEKLFFGSGTQLSVL.

The J gene is TRBJ1-5, the V gene TRBV6-1; D is uncertain. V was shortened by 6 bases and J by 5 bases, with 11 bases between the two germline ends. The CDR3 has 13 amino acids. Germline V gives CDR1 MNHNS, CDR2 SASEGT. The CDR3 is CASSGLEDQPQHF. The DNA for the CDR3 is TGTGCCAGCAGCGGGTTGGAAGATCAGCCCCAGCATTTT.

This clone has just one count. The chain has TRBV18 and TRBJ1-2, with 10 bases identical to TRBD1. CDR3 length: 14 residues. Germline V CDR1 and CDR2: KGHSH, LQKENI. V lost 3 bases and J lost 6; bases outside the gene matches: 4. This chain's CDR3 is CASSPLTGGDGYTF. The CDR3 DNA follows: TGTGCCAGCTCACCTTTGACAGGGGGCGATGGCTACACCTTC.

This rearrangement joins TRBV11-3 to TRBJ2-5, with D perhaps assigned TRBD1 or TRBD2 (5 bases each). The germline V gene has CDR1 SGHNT and CDR2 YENEEA. This CDR3 is built from 13 residues. V lost 5 bases and J 4 bases, leaving 11 bases between the germline ends. The CDR3 sequence is CASSQRGGETQYF. The DNA for the CDR3 is TGTGCCAGCAGCCAGAGGGGTGGAGAGACCCAGTACTTC.

The CDR3 is CAWSVQRTYTIYF. DNA of the CDR3: TGTGCCTGGAGTGTTCAGAGAACCTACACCATATATTTT. The rearrangement uses TRBV30 and TRBJ1-3; D is unclear. The V gene's germline CDR1 is GTSNPN and CDR2 SVGIG (reference sequence). Trimming pared 0 bases from V and 8 bases from J, leaving 11 bases between. This CDR3 is built from 13 residues.

This clone was counted once. The gene calls are TRBV18 and TRBJ2-7, with TRBD2 matching 10 bases. J lost 6 bases, V lost 3 bases, and 11 bases had no gene match. The CDR3 runs 16 residues. CDR1 is KGHSH and CDR2 is LQKENI in the germline V gene. This chain's CDR3 is CASSPLLAGTPAEQYF. CDR3 sequence (DNA): TGTGCCAGCTCACCGTTACTAGCGGGGACTCCTGCCGAGCAGTACTTC.

This rearrangement joins TRBV13 to TRBJ2-1, with D uncertain. V gave up 0 bases and J gave up 1 base, with 4 bases separating them. The CDR3 extends over 14 amino acids. Germline CDR1 is PRHDT and CDR2 is FYEKMQ (reference sequence). The DNA of the CDR3 is TGTGCCAGCAGCTTAGGGTTATCCTACAATGAGCAGTTCTTC. Amino acids: CASSLGLSYNEQFF. The whole variable domain, filled in from reference TRBV13 and TRBJ2-1, reads AAGVIQSPRHLIKEKRETATLKCYPIPRHDTVYWYQQGPGQDPQFLISFYEKMQSDKGSIPDRFSAQQFSDYHSELNMSSLELGDSALYFCASSLGLSYNEQFFGPGTRLTVL.

This rearrangement joins TRBV7-2 to TRBJ2-6, with D possibly matching TRBD2 (5 bases). Germline CDR1 is SGHTA and CDR2 is FQGNSA. V shed 4 bases and J shed 0 bases, with 16 bases lying between them. This CDR3 spans 18 amino acids. CDR3: CASSSNRGILSGANVLTF. The CDR3 coding sequence is TGTGCCAGCAGCTCAAACCGGGGAATCCTCTCTGGGGCCAACGTCCTGACTTTC.

This clone showed up just a few times. The CDR3 region has the DNA TGCGCCAGCAGCCAAGGAAGGGGTCTAGGATTTCCTGAAGCTTTCTTT. Amino acids: CASSQGRGLGFPEAFF. The chain is built from TRBV4-3 and TRBJ1-1; perhaps TRBD1 as D (5 bases). V was cut by 1 base and J by 6 bases, with 18 bases left in between. The CDR3 consists of 16 residues. Germline values: CDR1 LGHNA, CDR2 YSLEER.

V usage is TRBV5-6 and J usage is TRBJ1-2; D possibly corresponds to TRBD1 (5 bases). Germline-derived CDR1 and CDR2 are SGHDT and YYEEEE. Trimming removed 4 bases from V and 13 bases from J, with 23 bases in between. This CDR3 comprises 14 residues. The CDR3 reads CASSKPTRTDQGTF. CDR3 in DNA: TGTGCCAGCAGCAAGCCCACACGGACGGACCAGGGCACCTTC.

The chain carries TRBV30 and TRBJ2-7, with D possibly TRBD1 on 6 matching bases. This CDR3 spans 11 amino acids. V dropped 5 bases and J dropped 3 bases, with 8 bases sitting between them. Germline CDR1 is GTSNPN and CDR2 is SVGIG (reference sequence). CDR3 coding DNA: TGTGCCTGGGGGACACTCTACGAGCAGTACTTC. Translated, it gives CAWGTLYEQYF.

The V call is TRBV6-1, the J call TRBJ1-4; D remains unclear. There are 14 residues in the CDR3. Trimming took off 6 bases at V and 0 bases at J, with 8 bases between the two ends. Germline-derived CDR1 and CDR2 are MNHNS and SASEGT. The CDR3 sequence is CASSEQPTNEKLFF. Here the CDR3 DNA reads TGTGCCAGCAGCGAACAGCCAACTAATGAAAAACTGTTTTTT.